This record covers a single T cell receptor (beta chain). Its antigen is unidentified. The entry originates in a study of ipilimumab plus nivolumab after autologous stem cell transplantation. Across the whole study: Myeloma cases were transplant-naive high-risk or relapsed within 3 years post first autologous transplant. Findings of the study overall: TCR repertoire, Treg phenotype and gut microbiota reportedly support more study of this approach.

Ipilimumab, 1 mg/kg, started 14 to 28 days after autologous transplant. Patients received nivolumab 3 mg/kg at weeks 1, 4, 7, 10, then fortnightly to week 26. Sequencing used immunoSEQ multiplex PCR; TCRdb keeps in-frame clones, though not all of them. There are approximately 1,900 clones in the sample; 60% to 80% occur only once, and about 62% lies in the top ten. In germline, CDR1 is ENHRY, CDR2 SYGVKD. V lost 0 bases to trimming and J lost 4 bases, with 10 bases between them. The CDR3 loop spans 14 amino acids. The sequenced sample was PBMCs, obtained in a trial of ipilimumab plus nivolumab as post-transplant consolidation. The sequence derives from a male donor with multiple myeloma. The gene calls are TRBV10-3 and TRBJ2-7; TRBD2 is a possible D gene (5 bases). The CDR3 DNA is TGTGCCATCAGTGAGTCCGGGATAGTTTACGAGCAGTACTTC. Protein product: CAISESGIVYEQYF.